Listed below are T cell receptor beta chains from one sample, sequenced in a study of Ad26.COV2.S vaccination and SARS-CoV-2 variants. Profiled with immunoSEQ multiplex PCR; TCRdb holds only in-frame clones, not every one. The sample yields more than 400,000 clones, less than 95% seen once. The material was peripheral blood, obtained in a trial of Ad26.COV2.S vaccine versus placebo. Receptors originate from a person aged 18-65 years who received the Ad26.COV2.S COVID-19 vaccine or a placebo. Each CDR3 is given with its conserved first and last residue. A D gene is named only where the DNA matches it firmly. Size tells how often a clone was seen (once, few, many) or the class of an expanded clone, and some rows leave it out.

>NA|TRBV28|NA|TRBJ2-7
TGTGCCAGCAGACGAGACCTTTCCTACGAGCAGTACTTC
CASRRDLSYEQYF
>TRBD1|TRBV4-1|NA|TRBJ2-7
TGCGCCAGCAGCCAAGGAGGGGACAGGAAAAAGCAGTACTTC
CASSQGGDRKKQYF
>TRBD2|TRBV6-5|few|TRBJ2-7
TGTGCCAGCAGTTATCGTGCTAGCGGGATATCCGAGCAGTACTTC
CASSYRASGISEQYF
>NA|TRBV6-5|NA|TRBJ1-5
TGTGCCAGTATTACCATCCGGAACAGCAATCAGCCCCAGCATTTT
CASITIRNSNQPQHF
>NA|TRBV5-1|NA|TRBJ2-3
TGCGCCAGCAGCTTGTTTCAGGGGAGGACAGATACGCAGTATTTT
CASSLFQGRTDTQYF
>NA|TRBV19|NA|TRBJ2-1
TGTGCCAGTAGTATTCCCCCCCGAGGGAGCGTTAATGAGCAGTTCTTC
CASSIPPRGSVNEQFF
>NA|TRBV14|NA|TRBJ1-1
TGTGCCAGCAGCCAGAAATCTAACACTGAAGCTTTCTTT
CASSQKSNTEAFF
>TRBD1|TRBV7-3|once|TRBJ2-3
TGTGCCAGCAGCCCAAATGGACAGGGTATAGATACGCAGTATTTT
CASSPNGQGIDTQYF
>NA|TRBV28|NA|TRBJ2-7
TGTGCCACACTACAGGAGAACCCCTACGAGCAGTACTTC
CATLQENPYEQYF
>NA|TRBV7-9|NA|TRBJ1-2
TGTGCCAGCAGCTTGAATCAGGACTATGGCTACACCTTC
CASSLNQDYGYTF
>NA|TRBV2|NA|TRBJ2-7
TGTGCCAGCAGTGGTGGGACGGACAGCCGCTACGAGCAGTACTTC
CASSGGTDSRYEQYF
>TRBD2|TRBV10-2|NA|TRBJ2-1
TGCGCCAGCAGACCAACTAGCGGGAGGGCCAGGGAGCAGTTCTTC
CASRPTSGRAREQFF
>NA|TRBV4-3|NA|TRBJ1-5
TGCGCCAGCAGCCTAGAGCCCAAGGGGGATCAGCCCCAGCATTTT
CASSLEPKGDQPQHF
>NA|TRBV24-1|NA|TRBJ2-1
TGTGCCACCAGTGATTTAGGGGGGCCTTACAATGAGCAGTTCTTC
CATSDLGGPYNEQFF
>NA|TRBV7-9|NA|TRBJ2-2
TGTGCCAGCAGCTTAGCCGTGGACGGGGAGCTGTTTTTT
CASSLAVDGELFF
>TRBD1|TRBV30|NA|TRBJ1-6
TGTGCCTGGAGTGTAAAAGGGGGCTGGAATTCACCCCTCCACTTT
CAWSVKGGWNSPLHF
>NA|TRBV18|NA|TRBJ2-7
TGTGCCAGCTCACCACGACCAGGGCCCTACGAGCAGTACTTC
CASSPRPGPYEQYF
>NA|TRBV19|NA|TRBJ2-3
TGTGCCAGTAGTATGAGGGCTTTCACAGATACGCAGTATTTT
CASSMRAFTDTQYF
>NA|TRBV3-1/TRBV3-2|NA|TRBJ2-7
TGTGCCAGCAGCCAAGCGGGGCCTGCCGAGCAGTACTTC
CASSQAGPAEQYF
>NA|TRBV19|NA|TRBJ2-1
TGTGCCAGCCGTGAAGGGACCCAGGCGGGGCAGTTCTTC
CASREGTQAGQFF
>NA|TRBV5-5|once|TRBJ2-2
TGTGCCAGCAGCTTGGTTCCCAACACCGGGGAGCTGTTTTTT
CASSLVPNTGELFF
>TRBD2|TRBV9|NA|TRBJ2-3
TGTGCCAGCAGCGTAGGGGTAGCGGGAGGCACAGATACGCAGTATTTT
CASSVGVAGGTDTQYF
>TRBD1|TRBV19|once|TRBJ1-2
TGTGCCAGTAGTATATCGGGACAGGGCCGCTATGGCTACACCTTC
CASSISGQGRYGYTF
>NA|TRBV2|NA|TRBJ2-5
TGTGCCAGCAAGGCGGGGAGCGAGACCCAGTACTTC
CASKAGSETQYF
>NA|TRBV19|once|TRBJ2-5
TGTGCCAGTAGTATTTATTTGGGGGGTCAAGAGACCCAGTACTTC
CASSIYLGGQETQYF
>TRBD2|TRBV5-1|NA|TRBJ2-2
TGCGCCAGCAATGAACGGGGGGACACCGGGGAGCTGTTTTTT
CASNERGDTGELFF
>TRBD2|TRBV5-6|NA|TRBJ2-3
TGTGCCAGCAGCTCCGGGACTAGCGGGAGTCGGGTCGTGACAGATACGCAGTATTTT
CASSSGTSGSRVVTDTQYF
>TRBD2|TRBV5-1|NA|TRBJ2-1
TGCGCCAGCAGCTTGACTAGCGGGAGTGTATTCTACAATGAGCAGTTCTTC
CASSLTSGSVFYNEQFF
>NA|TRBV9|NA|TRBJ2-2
TGTGCCAGCAGCGTAGCTGGAGAGGGACTGAACACCGGGGAGCTGTTTTTT
CASSVAGEGLNTGELFF
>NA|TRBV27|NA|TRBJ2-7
TGTGCCAGCAGTTTAGGAGACACCAAAATTATTACCCAAGAGCAGTACTTC
CASSLGDTKIITQEQYF
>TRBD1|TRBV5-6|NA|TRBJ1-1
TGTGCCAGCAGCTTGGGGCAGGGGGCCACTGAAGCTTTCTTT
CASSLGQGATEAFF
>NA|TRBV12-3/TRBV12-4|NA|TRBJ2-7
TGTGCCAGCAGCTATGGGGGTCTCGAGCAGTACTTC
CASSYGGLEQYF
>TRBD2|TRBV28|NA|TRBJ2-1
TGTGCCAGCAGTTTATTGGCTAGCGGCTACAATGAGCAGTTCTTC
CASSLLASGYNEQFF
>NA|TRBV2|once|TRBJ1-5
TGTGCCAGCAGTGAATCCCAGGGAATGTATCAGCCCCAGCATTTT
CASSESQGMYQPQHF
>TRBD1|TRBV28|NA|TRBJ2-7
TGTGCCAGCAGCCTAGGACAGGGAGGCTACGAGCAGTACTTC
CASSLGQGGYEQYF
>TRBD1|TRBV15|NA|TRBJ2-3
TGTGCCACCAGCAGAGATGGCAGGGGGCGAGGCACAGATACGCAGTATTTT
CATSRDGRGRGTDTQYF
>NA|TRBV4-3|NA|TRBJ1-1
TGCGCCAGCAGCCAAGATTCGGAAGGGGTGAACACTGAAGCTTTCTTT
CASSQDSEGVNTEAFF
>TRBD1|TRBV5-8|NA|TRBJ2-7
TGTGCCAGCAGCTTGGTGGCAGGGGGCCCCTACGAGCAGTACTTC
CASSLVAGGPYEQYF
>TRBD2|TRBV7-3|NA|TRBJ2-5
TGTGCCAGCAGCTTAAACGGAGGGAGGGGGACCCAGTACTTC
CASSLNGGRGTQYF
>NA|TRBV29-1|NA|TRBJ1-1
TGCAGCGGCGGTGCGGACACTGAAGCTTTCTTT
CSGGADTEAFF
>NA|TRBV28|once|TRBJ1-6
TGTGCCAGCAGTTTAATGGTGGGACCGGGTAATTCACCCCTCCACTTT
CASSLMVGPGNSPLHF
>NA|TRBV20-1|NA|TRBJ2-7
TGCAGTGCCCCTAGCTCCTACGAGCAGTACTTC
CSAPSSYEQYF
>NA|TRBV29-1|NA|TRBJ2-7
TGCAGCGCACACACAGGGTCTTCCTACGAGCAGTACTTC
CSAHTGSSYEQYF
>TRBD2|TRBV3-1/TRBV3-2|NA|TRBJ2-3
TGTGCCAGCAGCCATGAAGCGGGACCCACAGATACGCAGTATTTT
CASSHEAGPTDTQYF
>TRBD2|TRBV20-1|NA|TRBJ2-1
TGCAGTGCTAGTACCCTAGCGGGAGGTTACAATGAGCAGTTCTTC
CSASTLAGGYNEQFF
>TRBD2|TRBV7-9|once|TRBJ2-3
TGTGCCAGCAGCTGGCGGGAGGACCTCACGAATACGCAGTATTTT
CASSWREDLTNTQYF
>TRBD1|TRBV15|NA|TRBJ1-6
TGTGCCACCAGCTTGGACAGGGGAGGTAATTCACCCCTCCACTTT
CATSLDRGGNSPLHF
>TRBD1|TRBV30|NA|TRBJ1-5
TGTGCCTGGAGCGAGGGGGCGCGAGGTCAGCCCCAGCATTTT
CAWSEGARGQPQHF
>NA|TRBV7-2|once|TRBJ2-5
TGTGCCAGCAGCCCCAGGGTGAGGGAGACCCAGTACTTC
CASSPRVRETQYF
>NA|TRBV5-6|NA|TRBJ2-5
TGTGCCAGCAGCTTGGTCCCGAACAGCCAAAAGTCAGAGACCCAGTACTTC
CASSLVPNSQKSETQYF
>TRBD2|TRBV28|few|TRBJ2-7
TGTGCCAGCAGTCCATCCGGGACTATTCACGAGCAGTACTTC
CASSPSGTIHEQYF
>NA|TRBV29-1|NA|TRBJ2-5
TGCAGTATTGAGAACAGGCAAGAGACCCAGTACTTC
CSIENRQETQYF
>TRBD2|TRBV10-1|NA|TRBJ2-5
TGCGCCAGTAGTTCCGCGGGACTAGCGGGACGGATTGGAGAGACCCAGTACTTC
CASSSAGLAGRIGETQYF
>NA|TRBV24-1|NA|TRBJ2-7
TGTGCCACCAGTGATTTAAACGAGCAGTACTTC
CATSDLNEQYF
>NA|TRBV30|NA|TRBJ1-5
TGTGCCTGGAGTCGGACAGCGGAGGGGGGTCAGCCCCAGCATTTT
CAWSRTAEGGQPQHF
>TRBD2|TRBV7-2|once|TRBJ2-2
TGTGCCAGCAGCTCGCGTAAACTAGCGGGAGGGAGGACCGGGGAGCTGTTTTTT
CASSSRKLAGGRTGELFF
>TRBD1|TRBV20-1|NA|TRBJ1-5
TGCAGTGCTAGTCTAGCAGGGGGCGATCAGCCCCAGCATTTT
CSASLAGGDQPQHF
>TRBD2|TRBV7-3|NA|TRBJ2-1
TGTGCCAGCAGCTTACAAGCGGGAGAATCGAAAAGGATCTTC
CASSLQAGESKRIF